Below, 12 T cell receptor beta chains from the same sample are listed, as sequenced in a study of T cell responses to AZD1222 COVID-19 vaccine. Here immunoSEQ multiplex PCR was the method, and the copy in TCRdb shows in-frame clones only, minus some. This table has some 100,000 clones, nearly 95% appearing once. The sequences come from peripheral blood, collected on day 0 of AZD1222 vaccination. The source of these receptors is an adult in good health.

The chain has TRBV5-1 and TRBJ1-4; a weak D match, TRBD1 (5 bases). The germline V gene has CDR1 SGHRS and CDR2 YFSETQ. This CDR3 spans 14 amino acids. V was cut by 2 bases and J by 7 bases, with 12 bases left in between. This chain's CDR3 is CASSFGQGGEKLFF. The DNA of the CDR3 is TGCGCCAGCAGCTTTGGGCAGGGAGGTGAAAAACTGTTTTTT.

As DNA, the CDR3 is TGTGCCAGCAGTGACGACTACAATGAGCAGTTCTTC. Translation: CASSDDYNEQFF. J is TRBJ2-1 and V is TRBV2; D unclear. V lost 3 bases and J lost 3, with 3 bases in between. The CDR3 extends over 12 amino acids. Looked up from germline, CDR1 is SNHLY and CDR2 is FYNNEI.

The rearrangement links TRBV11-3 to TRBJ2-5; D tentatively fits TRBD1 or TRBD2 (5 bases each). The CDR3 length is 12 residues. Germline V gene lookup returns CDR1 SGHNT and CDR2 YENEEA. Trimming took off 8 bases at V and 4 bases at J, with 11 bases between the two ends. CDR3 protein: CASREGAETQYF. DNA for the CDR3: TGTGCCAGCCGGGAAGGGGCAGAGACCCAGTACTTC.

This clone has a single count. The chain has TRBV18 and TRBJ1-1, with a tentative D call TRBD1 (5 bases). V was trimmed by 3 bases and J by 1 base, leaving 15 bases between them. Germline V CDR1 and CDR2: KGHSH, LQKENI. The CDR3 is 16 residues long. The CDR3 nucleotides read TGTGCCAGCTCACCGAGACGCGGGACGCCGAACACTGAAGCTTTCTTT. It yields the protein CASSPRRGTPNTEAFF.

The rearrangement joins TRBV3-1 (or the pseudogene TRBV3-2) to TRBJ2-7; the D is unclear. Germline lookup yields CDR1 LGHDT and CDR2 YNNKEL (reference sequence). The CDR3 sequence is 12 residues long. V dropped 4 bases and J dropped 9 bases, with 13 bases sitting between them. The chain's CDR3 is CASSPDGTRQYF. DNA for the CDR3: TGTGCCAGCAGCCCTGACGGTACGAGGCAGTACTTC.

The V gene is TRBV3-1 (or the pseudogene TRBV3-2), the J gene TRBJ2-1, with 12 bases that match TRBD2. Trimming cost V 0 bases and J 8 bases; bases outside gene matches: 5. The CDR3 length is 16 residues. Germline V gene lookup returns CDR1 LGHDT and CDR2 YNNKEL (reference sequence). The CDR3 reads CASSQEPSGRADEQFF. CDR3 coding DNA: TGTGCCAGCAGCCAAGAACCTAGCGGGAGGGCCGATGAGCAGTTCTTC.

The rearrangement uses TRBV5-6 and TRBJ2-3; no clear D gene. Germline CDR1 SGHDT, CDR2 YYEEEE. The CDR3 is 11 residues long. Trimming removed 2 bases at V and 6 bases at J, with 4 bases between. This chain's CDR3 is CASSFQDTQYF. The CDR3, as DNA: TGTGCCAGCAGCTTCCAGGATACGCAGTATTTT.

This clone was counted only a few times. V usage is TRBV6-4 and J usage is TRBJ1-5; a weak D match, TRBD1 (6 bases). Trimming left V 3 bases short and J 4 bases short, with 7 bases between. The CDR3 is made up of 13 amino acids. CDR1 MRHNA and CDR2 SNTAGT come from the germline V gene. The CDR3 region is CASSEGANQPQHF. The CDR3 coding sequence is TGTGCCAGCAGTGAGGGGGCAAATCAGCCCCAGCATTTT.

The V gene is TRBV28, the J gene TRBJ2-7; D is unclear. This CDR3 spans 13 amino acids. Trimming left V 1 base short and J 0 bases short, with 4 bases between. Per the germline V gene, CDR1 is MDHEN and CDR2 is SYDVKM. The CDR3 sequence: CASSLSASYEQYF. The CDR3 DNA reads as TGTGCCAGCAGTTTATCGGCCTCCTACGAGCAGTACTTC.

V and J are TRBV30 and TRBJ1-4; D is possibly TRBD1 (6 bases). Per the germline V gene, CDR1 is GTSNPN and CDR2 is SVGIG (reference sequence). Trimming left V 3 bases short and J 13 bases short, with 12 bases between. The CDR3 is made up of 11 amino acids. CDR3 in amino acids: CAWRVEGGLFF. In DNA, the CDR3 is TGTGCCTGGAGAGTCGAAGGGGGACTGTTTTTT. The whole variable domain, remainder taken from reference TRBV30 and TRBJ1-4, is SQTIHQWPATLVQPVGSPLSLECTVEGTSNPNLYWYRQAAGRGLQLLFYSVGIGQISSEVPQNLSASRPQDRQFILSSKKLLLSDSGFYLCAWRVEGGLFFGSGTQLSVL.

In its sample, this clone was seen a few times. This CDR3 reads CSVDTVDYGYTF. CDR3 nucleotides: TGCAGCGTAGATACTGTCGACTATGGCTACACCTTC. The chain carries TRBV29-1 and TRBJ1-2; no clear D. In germline, CDR1 is SQVTM, CDR2 ANQGSEA. The CDR3 has 12 amino acids. V was shortened by 6 bases and J by 3 bases, with 11 bases between the two germline ends. The full variable domain, in which reference TRBV29-1 and TRBJ1-2 provide the parts outside the CDR3, is SAVISQKPSRDICQRGTSLTIQCQVDSQVTMMFWYRQQPGQSLTLIATANQGSEATYESGFVIDKFPISRPNLTFSTLTVSNMSPEDSSIYLCSVDTVDYGYTFGSGTRLTVV.

The rearrangement uses TRBV19 and TRBJ2-1, with a possible D match to TRBD2 (6 bases). The CDR3 extends over 14 amino acids. V lost 5 bases and J 8 bases, leaving 16 bases between the germline ends. Germline loops: CDR1 LNHDA, CDR2 SQIVND (reference sequence). CDR3 in amino acids: CASSGDWGGDEQFF. Written as DNA, the CDR3 is TGTGCCAGTAGTGGGGACTGGGGAGGCGATGAGCAGTTCTTC.